This T cell receptor beta chain derives from a study of somatic mutations in cytotoxic T cells in rheumatoid arthritis. The assay was immunoSEQ multiplex PCR, and TCRdb's table has in-frame clones only and misses some. In the table there are 30,000 to 45,000 clones, around 80% of which are singletons. The germline gives CDR1 SGHRS, CDR2 YFSETQ. This CDR3 comprises 15 residues. V gave up 4 bases and J gave up 1 base, with 12 bases separating them. The specimen sequenced was CD8+ T cells sorted from blood. The receptor's source is a middle-aged man in good health. This chain uses TRBV5-1 with TRBJ1-5; tentatively, D is TRBD1 (6 bases). The CDR3 loop is CASSETGRSNQPQHF. The DNA of the CDR3 is TGCGCCAGCAGCGAAACAGGGAGGAGCAATCAGCCCCAGCATTTT.